The clone carrying this T cell receptor (beta chain) was seen at least ten times. Its antigen is unidentified. This specimen comes from a study of spatial heterogeneity in lung cancer. Regarding the study as a whole: Tumors with more nonsynonymous mutations had more expanded intratumoral alpha and beta TCRs.

Documented time point: sample taken at primary tumor resection. One entry per CDR3 protein, called by TCRdb with MiXCR from the 5' RACE reads. The sample contains roughly 9,000 distinct CDR3 sequences, around 6% of which appear only once. Trimming left V 2 bases short and J 11 bases short, with 9 bases between. The CDR3 runs to 11 residues. J is TRBJ1-1 and V is TRBV12-3 or TRBV12-4; D remains ambiguous. The source is a male donor with early-stage non-small cell lung cancer. Sequences were derived from lung tumor tissue, sampled at surgery. The CDR3 DNA follows: TGTGCCAGCAGTTTATTCGGGAACGCTTTCTTT. It encodes CASSLFGNAFF.